The T cell receptor beta chain described here comes from a study of beta chain features in type 1 diabetes. Whole-study results and caveats: The study found fewer insertions and more deletions at VDJ junctions in type 1 diabetes patients. All four CD4+ subsets from Type 1 diabetes patients carried moderately but significantly shorter TCRB CDR3s. Over-representation of high TCR-expressing cells was a possible consequence of cDNA sequencing.

V lost 0 bases and J 2 bases, leaving 8 bases between the germline ends. Germline CDR1 is LGHNA and CDR2 is YSLEER. This CDR3 has 14 residues. Cell sorting via CD45RO/CCR7/CD25/CD127/CD95/CD27 was performed to obtain CD4+ naive, central memory, regulatory and stem cell-like memory cells. Every sorted population was more than 98% pure. This clone was picked up a small number of times. Its antigen is undetermined. Every bit of the isolated RNA underwent reverse transcription, so sequencing read expressed TCRB transcripts. The method was immunoSEQ multiplex PCR; TCRdb's version includes in-frame clones alone and lacks a portion of them. The table shows 120,000 or so clones, with roughly 15% occurring only once.

The TCR was taken from a man aged 25 to 45 with type 1 diabetes. V gene TRBV4-3 combines with J gene TRBJ2-7; D might be TRBD2 (6 bases). The specimen sequenced was central memory CD4+ T cells from blood. The CDR3: CASSQEPGAYEQYF. Written as DNA, the CDR3 is TGCGCCAGCAGCCAAGAGCCGGGGGCCTACGAGCAGTACTTC.